This TCR beta chain emerged from a study of blood T cell repertoires in COVID-19. Study in general: Sample material is recorded as cDNA or gDNA derived from T cells, B-cell-depleted T cells, or PBMCs.

Repertoires were generated with immunoSEQ multiplex PCR, while TCRdb's copy carries only in-frame clones and drops some. The table includes 180,000 or so clones, roughly 84% detected once. Trimming cost V 4 bases and J 5 bases, with 9 bases left between them. From germline, CDR1 is SGHNT and CDR2 YYREEE (reference sequence). This CDR3 comprises 13 residues. In its sample, this clone was seen once. Sequenced: PBMCs or T cells enriched from blood (not recorded which). The rearrangement links TRBV5-4 to TRBJ2-2; no clear D gene. The sequence came from a woman aged 60-75 years who had recovered from COVID-19. CDR3 sequence: CASSIAGTGELFF. CDR3 coding DNA: TGTGCCAGCAGCATAGCTGGAACCGGGGAGCTGTTTTTT.